The sequence of this T cell receptor (beta chain) was determined in a study of T cell responses to AZD1222 COVID-19 vaccine. Study-level background: Pooled samples include second doses given at about 4 or 12 weeks. Study-wide results and limits: Targeting of unmutated variant regions was reportedly seen in nearly half of spike-specific TCRs. Two AZD1222 administrations were followed by greater Spike-specific TCR breadth and depth.

Of note for this clone: Antigen specificity is unknown.

The CDR3 loop spans 14 amino acids. Germline CDR1 is MNHEY and CDR2 is SMNVEV (reference sequence). Trimming cost V 1 base and J 2 bases, with 5 bases left between them. Libraries were prepared by immunoSEQ multiplex PCR; TCRdb keeps only in-frame clonotypes and omits some of them. The repertoire holds roughly 100,000 clones, with around nine tenths as singletons. The source is an adult in good health. The sequencing here drew on peripheral blood, taken on day 0 of AZD1222 vaccination. The chain combines TRBV27 with TRBJ1-4; D call uncertain. CDR3 DNA sequence: TGTGCCAGCAGTTTATACCTGACTAATGAAAAACTGTTTTTT. Amino acids: CASSLYLTNEKLFF.